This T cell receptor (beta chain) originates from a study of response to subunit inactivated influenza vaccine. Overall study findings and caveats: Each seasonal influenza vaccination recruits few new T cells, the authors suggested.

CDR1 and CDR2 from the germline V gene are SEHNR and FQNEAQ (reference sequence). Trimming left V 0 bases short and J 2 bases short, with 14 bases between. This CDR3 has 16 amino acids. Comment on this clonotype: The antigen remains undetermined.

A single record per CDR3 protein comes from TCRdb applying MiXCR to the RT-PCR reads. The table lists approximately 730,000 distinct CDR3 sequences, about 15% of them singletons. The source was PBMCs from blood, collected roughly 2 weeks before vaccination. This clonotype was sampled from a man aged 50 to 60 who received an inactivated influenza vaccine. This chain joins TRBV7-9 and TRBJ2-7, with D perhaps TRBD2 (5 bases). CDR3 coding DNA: TGTGCCAGCAGCTTAGCGCTAAGCGGCCGCCCCTACGAGCAGTACTTC. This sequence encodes CASSLALSGRPYEQYF.